Listed below are T cell receptor beta chains from one sample, sequenced in a study of T-cell reconstitution after alpha-beta-depleted transplantation in children. Each CDR3 protein is one row after TCRdb ran MiXCR on the PCR reads. Of a few hundred thousand distinct CDR3 sequences in the sample, roughly 10% were seen once. The sample here was PBMCs, taken before TCRalphabeta/CD19-depleted stem cell transplant. The origin of the receptors is a child in the first two years of life with acute myeloid leukemia, due to receive a stem cell transplant. Both conserved end residues are part of each CDR3. A D gene is named only where the DNA matches it firmly.

TRBV12-2	-	TRBJ2-7	CASRLVEMKGSPYEQYF
TRBV6-5	TRBD1	TRBJ1-5	CASRRGTGGSNQPQHF
TRBV5-6	-	TRBJ2-1	CASSQVAFEQFF
TRBV4-1	-	TRBJ2-3	CASSQGPPKGTRDTQYF
TRBV4-1	TRBD1	TRBJ1-1	CASSQGGWGQINTEAFF
TRBV10-2	TRBD2	TRBJ2-2	CASSASGKGTGELFF
TRBV6-2/TRBV6-3	TRBD2	TRBJ2-7	CASTGRPTYEQYF
TRBV7-2	-	TRBJ2-3	CASSSLGGQSTDTQYF
TRBV20-1	-	TRBJ2-7	CSARGLGLDEQYF
TRBV5-1	-	TRBJ2-5	CASSLEGHRETQYF
TRBV5-6	-	TRBJ2-1	CASAEDQGTSYNEQFF
TRBV5-1	-	TRBJ1-1	CASSFLPGPPSRSMNTEAFF
TRBV6-2/TRBV6-3	TRBD2	TRBJ2-1	CASSYDRAGGRDNEQFF
TRBV12-3/TRBV12-4	-	TRBJ2-3	CATTRREGADTQYF
TRBV4-2	-	TRBJ2-3	CASSPEGDTQYF
TRBV20-1	-	TRBJ1-4	CSARDLTGRGEKLFF
TRBV5-1	-	TRBJ1-1	CASSLGPLNTEAFF
TRBV5-1	TRBD2	TRBJ2-5	CASSLGPGLAGGLNQETQYF
TRBV12-3/TRBV12-4	-	TRBJ2-7	CASSLRTANSYEQYF
TRBV28	-	TRBJ1-5	CASTWRGAGSNQPQHF
TRBV9	TRBD2	TRBJ2-7	CASSSTSANSYEQYF
TRBV10-3	-	TRBJ2-7	CAISETSGEQYF
TRBV7-2	-	TRBJ2-5	CASSFQFLGLLRPQYF
TRBV6-5	TRBD2	TRBJ2-3	CASSTRTSGRDTQYF
TRBV7-2	TRBD1	TRBJ2-7	CASSLTGVGPYEQYF
TRBV20-1	-	TRBJ2-1	CSATYAYNEQFF
TRBV5-1	-	TRBJ2-3	CASSFEDTQYF
TRBV7-2	-	TRBJ2-1	CASSWVGEGGYNEQFF
TRBV6-5	-	TRBJ1-2	CASSYLGMDYGYTF
TRBV11-2	TRBD2	TRBJ2-1	CASWGGPGHEQFF
TRBV4-2	-	TRBJ1-4	CASSANQRRNEKLFF
TRBV29-1	-	TRBJ2-7	CSLRTISYEQYF
TRBV6-5	TRBD1	TRBJ1-4	CASSYSRQGAGGEKLFF
TRBV11-2	-	TRBJ2-3	CASSLRQVTDTQYF
TRBV4-2	-	TRBJ1-5	CASSLDSVQPQHF
TRBV5-1	TRBD1	TRBJ1-6	CASSLAGDRAGTPLHF
TRBV2	-	TRBJ2-1	CASRQNTYHEQFF
TRBV14	-	TRBJ2-2	CASSQVYLGELFF
TRBV6-6	-	TRBJ2-7	CASSYRYFTEQYF
TRBV18	-	TRBJ2-4	CASSPVVFRNIQYF
TRBV11-2	-	TRBJ2-2	CASSFNPSGELFF
TRBV5-1	-	TRBJ2-7	CASESGPGVYEQYF
TRBV2	-	TRBJ1-5	CASSESVGSQPQHF
TRBV10-3	TRBD2	TRBJ2-5	CAISGTSGQGETQYF
TRBV3-1	-	TRBJ2-7	CASSQDGGLYEQYF